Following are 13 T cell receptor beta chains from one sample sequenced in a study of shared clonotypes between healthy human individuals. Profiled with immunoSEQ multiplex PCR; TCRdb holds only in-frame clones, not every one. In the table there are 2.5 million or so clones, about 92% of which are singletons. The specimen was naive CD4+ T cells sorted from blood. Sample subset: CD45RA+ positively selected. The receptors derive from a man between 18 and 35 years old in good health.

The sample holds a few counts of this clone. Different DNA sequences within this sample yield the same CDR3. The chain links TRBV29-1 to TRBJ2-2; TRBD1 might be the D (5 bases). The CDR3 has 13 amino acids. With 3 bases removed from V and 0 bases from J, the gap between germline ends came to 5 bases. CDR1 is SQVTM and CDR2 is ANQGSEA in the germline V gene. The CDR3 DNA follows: TGCAGCGTTGACAGGGCGAACACCGGGGAGCTGTTTTTT. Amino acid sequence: CSVDRANTGELFF.

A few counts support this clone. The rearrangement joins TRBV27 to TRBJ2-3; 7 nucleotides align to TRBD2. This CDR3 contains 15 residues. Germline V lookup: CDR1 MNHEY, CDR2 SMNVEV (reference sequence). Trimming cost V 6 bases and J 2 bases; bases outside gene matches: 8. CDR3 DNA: TGTGCCAGCAGCCCACGAGCGGGAACCACAGATACGCAGTATTTT. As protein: CASSPRAGTTDTQYF.

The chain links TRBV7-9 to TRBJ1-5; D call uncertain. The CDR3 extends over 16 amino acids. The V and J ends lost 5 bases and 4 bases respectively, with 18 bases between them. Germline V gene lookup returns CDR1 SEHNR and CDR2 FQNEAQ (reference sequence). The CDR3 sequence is CASSPLSGTGNQPQHF. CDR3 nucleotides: TGTGCCAGCAGCCCGCTCTCCGGTACTGGGAATCAGCCCCAGCATTTT.

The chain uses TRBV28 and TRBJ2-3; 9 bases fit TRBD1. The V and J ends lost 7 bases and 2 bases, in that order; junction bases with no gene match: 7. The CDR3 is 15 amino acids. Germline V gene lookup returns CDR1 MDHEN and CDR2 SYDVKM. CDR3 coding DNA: TGTGCCAGCACCATTGACAGGGGGACCACAGATACGCAGTATTTT. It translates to CASTIDRGTTDTQYF.

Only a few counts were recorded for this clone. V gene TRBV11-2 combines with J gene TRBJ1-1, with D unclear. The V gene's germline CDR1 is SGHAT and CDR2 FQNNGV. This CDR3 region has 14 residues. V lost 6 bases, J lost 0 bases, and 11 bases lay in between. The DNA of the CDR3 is TGTGCCAGCAGTCCGACGGGCATGAACACTGAAGCTTTCTTT. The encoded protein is CASSPTGMNTEAFF.

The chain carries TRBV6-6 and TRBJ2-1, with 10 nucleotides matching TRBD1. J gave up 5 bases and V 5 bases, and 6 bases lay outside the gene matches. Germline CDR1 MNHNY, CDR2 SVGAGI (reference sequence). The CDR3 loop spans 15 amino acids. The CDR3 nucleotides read TGTGCCAGCAGTGACGACAGGGGGCGAAACAATGAGCAGTTCTTC. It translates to CASSDDRGRNNEQFF.

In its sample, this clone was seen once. CDR3 bases: TGCGCCAGCAGCTTGTCCCGCCTGGGGGCAGATACGCAGTATTTT. Translated: CASSLSRLGADTQYF. The chain combines TRBV5-1 with TRBJ2-3; D is perhaps TRBD1 or TRBD2 (5 bases each). V lost 1 base to trimming and J lost 4 bases, with 13 bases between them. Germline V CDR1 and CDR2: SGHRS, YFSETQ. This CDR3 contains 15 residues.

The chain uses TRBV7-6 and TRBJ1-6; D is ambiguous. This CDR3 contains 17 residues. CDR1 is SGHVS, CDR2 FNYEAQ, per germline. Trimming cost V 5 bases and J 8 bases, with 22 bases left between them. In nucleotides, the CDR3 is TGTGCCAGCAGCCCCTACCGAGGAGGCGCAGAGGATTCACCCCTCCACTTT. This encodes CASSPYRGGAEDSPLHF.

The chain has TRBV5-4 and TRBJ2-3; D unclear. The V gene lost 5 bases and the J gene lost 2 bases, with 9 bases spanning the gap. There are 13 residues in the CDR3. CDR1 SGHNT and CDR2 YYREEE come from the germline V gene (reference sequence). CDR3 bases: TGTGCCAGCAGTATGGGATCCACAGATACGCAGTATTTT. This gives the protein CASSMGSTDTQYF.

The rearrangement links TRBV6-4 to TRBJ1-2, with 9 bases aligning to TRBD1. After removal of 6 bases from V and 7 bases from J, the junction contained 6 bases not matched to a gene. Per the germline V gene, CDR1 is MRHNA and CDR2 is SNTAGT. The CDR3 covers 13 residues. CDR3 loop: CASSATGGFGYTF. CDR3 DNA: TGTGCCAGCAGCGCCACAGGGGGCTTTGGCTACACCTTC.

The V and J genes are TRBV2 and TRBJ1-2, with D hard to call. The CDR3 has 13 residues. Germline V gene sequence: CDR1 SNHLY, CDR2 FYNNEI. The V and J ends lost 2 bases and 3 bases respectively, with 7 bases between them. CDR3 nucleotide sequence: TGTGCCAGCAGTGAAAATGGGGACTATGGCTACACCTTC. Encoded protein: CASSENGDYGYTF.

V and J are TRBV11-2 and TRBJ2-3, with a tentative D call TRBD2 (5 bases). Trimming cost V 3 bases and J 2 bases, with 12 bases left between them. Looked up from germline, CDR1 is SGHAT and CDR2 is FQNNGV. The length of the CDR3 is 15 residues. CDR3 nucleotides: TGTGCCAGCAGCTTGAACGGGGTTCTCACAGATACGCAGTATTTT. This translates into CASSLNGVLTDTQYF.

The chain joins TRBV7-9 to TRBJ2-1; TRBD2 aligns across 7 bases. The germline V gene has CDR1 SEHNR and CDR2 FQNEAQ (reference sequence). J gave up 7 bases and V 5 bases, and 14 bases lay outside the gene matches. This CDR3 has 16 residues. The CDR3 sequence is CASSPGWGGKENEQFF. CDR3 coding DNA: TGTGCCAGCAGCCCAGGATGGGGGGGGAAGGAAAATGAGCAGTTCTTC.